This T cell receptor beta chain was recorded in a study of blood T cell repertoires in COVID-19. In assigning cohorts, the study relied on participant-reported clinical history. The CDR3 extends over 16 amino acids. Trimming stripped 2 bases from V and 2 bases from J, with 14 bases between. The germline CDR1 and CDR2 sequences are SNHLY and FYNNEI. The sample holds one count of this clone. Per the original methods: Reference gene primer amplification yielded estimated nucleated cell counts. Repertoires were generated with immunoSEQ multiplex PCR, while TCRdb's copy carries only in-frame clones and drops some. D and trimming come from the DNA, and the V and J calls and clone size come from that table. The profile shows under 250,000 clones, around 85% of them singletons.

Sequencing was performed on PBMCs or T cells enriched from blood (not recorded which). The sequence derives from a woman aged 50 to 60 with acute COVID-19. This sequence joins TRBV2 and TRBJ2-3; the D gene is possibly TRBD1 (5 bases). The chain's CDR3 is CASSESQGRSTDTQYF. In DNA, the CDR3 is TGTGCCAGCAGTGAATCGCAGGGAAGGTCCACAGATACGCAGTATTTT.